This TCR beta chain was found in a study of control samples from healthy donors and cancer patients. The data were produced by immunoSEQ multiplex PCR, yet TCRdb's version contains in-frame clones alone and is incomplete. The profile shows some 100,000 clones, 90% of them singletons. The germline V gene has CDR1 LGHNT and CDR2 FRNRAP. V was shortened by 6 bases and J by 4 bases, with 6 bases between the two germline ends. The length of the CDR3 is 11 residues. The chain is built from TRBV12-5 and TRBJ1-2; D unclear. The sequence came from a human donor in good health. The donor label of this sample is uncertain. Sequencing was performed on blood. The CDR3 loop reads CASGETYGYTF. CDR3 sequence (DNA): TGTGCTAGTGGCGAGACCTATGGCTACACCTTC. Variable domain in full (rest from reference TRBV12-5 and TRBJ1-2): DARVTQTPRHKVTEMGQEVTMRCQPILGHNTVFWYRQTMMQGLELLAYFRNRAPLDDSGMPKDRFSAEMPDATLATLKIQPSEPRDSAVYFCASGETYGYTFGSGTRLTVV.